Described below is a single T cell receptor (beta chain) sequence and its context. The sample comes from a study of blood T cell repertoires in COVID-19. V lost 6 bases and J 1 base, leaving 15 bases between the germline ends. CDR1 KGHSH and CDR2 LQKENI come from the germline V gene. This CDR3 contains 15 residues. Assay used: immunoSEQ multiplex PCR; TCRdb lists only in-frame clones, some missing. The sample contains approximately 49,000 clones, about four fifths of which appear only once. V is TRBV18 and J is TRBJ1-1, with no clear D. This TCR derives from a man in his forties or fifties with acute or convalescent COVID-19. The sequencing sample was made of peripheral blood. CDR3 in DNA: TGTGCCAGCTCCCCCCAATCGGCGGAGAACACTGAAGCTTTCTTT. It encodes CASSPQSAENTEAFF.